These 13 T cell receptor beta chains originate from one sample sequenced in a study of blood T cell repertoires in COVID-19. Using immunoSEQ multiplex PCR, the repertoire was profiled, and TCRdb retains in-frame clones only, with some absent. The data hold roughly 220,000 clones, with roughly 84% observed a single time. Sequences were obtained from PBMCs or T cells enriched from blood (not recorded which). All receptors come from a woman between 35 and 50 years old who had recovered from COVID-19.

This chain links TRBV4-1 with TRBJ2-1; 10 bases line up with TRBD2. Trimming took 4 bases from V and 2 from J; bases not matched to a gene: 5. Per germline, CDR1 MGHRA and CDR2 YSYEKL. The CDR3 consists of 16 residues. Here the CDR3 DNA reads TGCGCCAGCAGCCTGATAGCGGGAGGAACCTACAATGAGCAGTTCTTC. Protein product: CASSLIAGGTYNEQFF.

The J gene is TRBJ2-1, the V gene TRBV24-1; 9 nucleotides agree with TRBD2. The CDR3 has 13 residues. Germline CDR1 and CDR2: KGHDR and SFDVKD. Trimming removed 9 bases from V and 2 bases from J; junction bases left unmatched: 1. This CDR3 reads CATRGRAYNEQFF. CDR3 sequence (DNA): TGTGCCACCCGCGGGAGGGCCTACAATGAGCAGTTCTTC.

V is TRBV28 and J is TRBJ2-2; TRBD2 matches at 8 bases. J gave up 7 bases and V 1 base, and 5 bases lay outside the gene matches. Germline V CDR1 and CDR2: MDHEN, SYDVKM. The CDR3 runs 15 residues. CDR3 in amino acids: CASSLSAGVIGELFF. The DNA for the CDR3 is TGTGCCAGCAGTTTATCAGCGGGAGTTATCGGGGAGCTGTTTTTT.

The chain couples TRBV4-1 to TRBJ1-1; D ambiguous. Trimming stripped 6 bases from V and 0 bases from J, with 8 bases between. Germline assignment: CDR1 MGHRA and CDR2 YSYEKL. CDR3 length: 13 amino acids. The DNA for the CDR3 is TGCGCCAGCAGTAGAAACCTGAACACTGAAGCTTTCTTT. The encoded protein is CASSRNLNTEAFF.

The chain is built from TRBV3-1 (or the pseudogene TRBV3-2) and TRBJ2-1, with TRBD2 matching 13 bases. Unmatched junction bases numbered 5, after V lost 4 bases and J lost 8 bases. The CDR3 consists of 15 residues. Per the germline V gene, CDR1 is LGHDT and CDR2 is YNNKEL (reference sequence). The CDR3 region has the DNA TGTGCCAGCAGCCCTCGACTAGCGGGAGGACATGAGCAGTTCTTC. This sequence encodes CASSPRLAGGHEQFF.

This clone was counted a few times. This chain joins TRBV6-5 and TRBJ2-2, with D tentatively TRBD1 (5 bases). Germline CDR1 and CDR2: MNHEY and SVGAGI. V was shortened by 6 bases and J by 4 bases, with 12 bases between the two germline ends. This CDR3 is 14 amino acids long. In nucleotides, the CDR3 is TGTGCCAGCAGCCGAGCAGGGCCCACCGGGGAGCTGTTTTTT. This codes for CASSRAGPTGELFF.

The CDR3 protein is CASSLFGQGAYEQYV. The CDR3 bases are TGTGCCAGCAGCTTATTCGGCCAGGGGGCGTACGAGCAGTACGTC. V gene TRBV7-9 combines with J gene TRBJ2-7; 8 nucleotides agree with TRBD1. V lost 2 bases to trimming and J lost 4 bases; unmatched junction nucleotides: 7. CDR3 length equals 15 residues. CDR1 SEHNR and CDR2 FQNEAQ come from the germline V gene (reference sequence).

The chain joins TRBV28 to TRBJ2-5; D call uncertain. The length of the CDR3 is 10 residues. V was pared by 8 bases and J by 3 bases, with 4 bases between. CDR1 and CDR2 (germline): MDHEN, SYDVKM. The DNA for the CDR3 is TGTGCCAGCCTAAAAGAGACCCAGTACTTC. Translation: CASLKETQYF.

To note about this clone: Distinct nucleotide sequences in the sample also encode this CDR3. This CDR3 reads CASSFTGNTEAFF. CDR3 DNA sequence: TGCGCCAGCAGCTTTACGGGGAACACTGAAGCTTTCTTT. The genes are TRBV5-1 and TRBJ1-1; D uncertain. The germline V and J ends were trimmed by 2 bases and 1 base, with 6 bases remaining between them. Germline loops: CDR1 SGHRS, CDR2 YFSETQ. CDR3 size: 13 residues.

The chain couples TRBV4-1 to TRBJ2-7; 12 bases fit TRBD2. V dropped 0 bases and J dropped 4; count of bases not matched to a gene: 13. This CDR3 contains 19 residues. From germline, CDR1 is MGHRA and CDR2 YSYEKL. CDR3 bases: TGCGCCAGCAGCCAAGATACCAGCCGACTAGCGGGAGACTCGTACGAGCAGTACTTC. This codes for CASSQDTSRLAGDSYEQYF.

The rearrangement links TRBV27 to TRBJ1-5; D is unresolved. Germline CDR1 MNHEY, CDR2 SMNVEV (reference sequence). Trimming took off 6 bases at V and 6 bases at J, with 21 bases between the two ends. This CDR3 has 16 amino acids. CDR3 nucleotides: TGTGCCAGCAGGCCAGGTCTGGATTCGCTTCCTCAGCCCCAGCATTTT. Translating gives CASRPGLDSLPQPQHF.

The V gene is TRBV15, the J gene TRBJ2-6, with D maybe TRBD1 (6 bases). V lost 1 base and J lost 0, with 13 bases in between. Germline lookup yields CDR1 LNHNV and CDR2 YYDKDF (reference sequence). This CDR3 contains 18 residues. The CDR3 is CATSRGGRWASGANVLTF. In DNA form, the CDR3 reads TGTGCCACCAGCAGAGGGGGGCGATGGGCCTCTGGGGCCAACGTCCTGACTTTC.

The chain recombines TRBV19 with TRBJ2-3, with TRBD1 matching over 12 bases. Trimming removed 9 bases from V and 4 bases from J; junction bases left unmatched: 5. Germline CDR1 reads LNHDA; CDR2 reads SQIVND (reference sequence). CDR3 length: 14 amino acids. The CDR3 DNA is TGTGCCAGCGGGACAGGGGGCGCGGCAGATACGCAGTATTTT. It codes for CASGTGGAADTQYF.